This entry lists 2 T cell receptor beta chains sequenced from one sample in a study of T-cell reconstitution after alpha-beta-depleted transplantation in children listed by TCRdb under 2016. This sample's treatment or condition label indicates: allogeneic hematopoietic cell transplantation with graft depleted of TCRalphabeta T cells and CD19 B cells. Library preparation employed PCR. Data came from an Illumina HiSeq 2500. Molecular barcoding was employed in the preparation of TCR libraries, with unique molecular identifiers being used to normalize TCRbeta repertoire quantification. TCRdb reanalyzed the raw reads on its own, using fastp at Q25 for trimming and MiXCR for clone calling, and kept in-frame beta chains. Every entry covers one CDR3 protein and lists the most common genes and DNA from its rows. This sample gives some 840,000 distinct CDR3 sequences in total; approximately 15% of them show up just once. The ten largest clones capture 5% of the sample.

The source was PBMCs, mostly from graft donor cells, collected 360 days after TCRalphabeta/CD19-depleted stem cell transplant. These receptor sequences come from a male patient between 10 and 17 years old who had a stem cell transplant for acute lymphoblastic leukemia, so the T cells may come from the graft donor.

The chain employs TRBV24-1 and TRBJ2-7, with no clear D. The length of the CDR3 is 13 residues. Germline V gene lookup returns CDR1 KGHDR and CDR2 SFDVKD. The V gene lost 2 bases and the J gene lost 3 bases, with 7 bases spanning the gap. The CDR3 protein is CATSDSPSYEQYF. DNA of the CDR3: TGTGCCACCAGTGATTCCCCAAGCTACGAGCAGTACTTC.

The J gene is TRBJ1-5, the V gene TRBV6-1, with no clear D. CDR3 length: 11 residues. Trimming took 4 bases from V and 9 from J, leaving 7 bases between them. CDR1 and CDR2 (germline): MNHNS, SASEGT. The CDR3 loop is CASSVLGPQHF. In DNA form, the CDR3 reads TGTGCCAGCAGTGTTCTAGGGCCCCAGCATTTT.